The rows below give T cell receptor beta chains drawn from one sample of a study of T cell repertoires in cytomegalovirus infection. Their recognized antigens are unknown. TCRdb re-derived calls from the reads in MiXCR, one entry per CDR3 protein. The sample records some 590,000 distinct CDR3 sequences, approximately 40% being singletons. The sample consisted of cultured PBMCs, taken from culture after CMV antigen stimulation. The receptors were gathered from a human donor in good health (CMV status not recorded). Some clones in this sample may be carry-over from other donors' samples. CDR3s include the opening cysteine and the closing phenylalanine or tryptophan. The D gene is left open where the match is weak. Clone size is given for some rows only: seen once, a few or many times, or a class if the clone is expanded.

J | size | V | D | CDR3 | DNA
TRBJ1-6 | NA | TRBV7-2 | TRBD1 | CASSSTGTGDSPLHF | TGTGCCAGCAGCTCTACCGGGACAGGGGATTCACCCCTCCACTTT
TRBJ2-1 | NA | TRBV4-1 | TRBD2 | CASSQDPSGGVSYNEQFF | TGCGCCAGCAGCCAAGATCCTAGCGGGGGGGTCTCCTACAATGAGCAGTTCTTC
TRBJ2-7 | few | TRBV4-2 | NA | CASSQERINYEQYF | TGTGCCAGCAGCCAAGAACGGATTAACTACGAGCAGTACTTC
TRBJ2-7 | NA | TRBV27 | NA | CASSSSRDFTYEQYF | TGTGCCAGCAGTTCCTCCCGGGACTTTACCTACGAGCAGTACTTC
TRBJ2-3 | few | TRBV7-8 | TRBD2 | CASSYGTSGRDTQYF | TGTGCCAGCAGCTACGGAACTAGCGGGAGGGATACGCAGTATTTT
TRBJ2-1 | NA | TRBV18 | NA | CASSPFGNEQFF | TGTGCCAGCTCACCCTTTGGGAATGAGCAGTTCTTC
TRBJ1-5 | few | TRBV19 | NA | CASSSPGQLTWASQPQHF | TGTGCCAGTAGCTCCCCGGGACAACTTACCTGGGCATCTCAGCCCCAGCATTTT
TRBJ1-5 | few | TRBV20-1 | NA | CSARAQGGSLSNQPQHF | TGCAGTGCTAGAGCTCAGGGAGGGAGTTTGAGCAATCAGCCCCAGCATTTT
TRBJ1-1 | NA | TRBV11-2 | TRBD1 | CASSATTGGQAFF | TGTGCCAGCAGCGCCACGACAGGGGGCCAAGCTTTCTTT
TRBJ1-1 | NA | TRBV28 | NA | CASTRGGSFMNTEAFF | TGTGCCAGCACAAGGGGCGGTAGTTTCATGAACACTGAAGCTTTCTTT
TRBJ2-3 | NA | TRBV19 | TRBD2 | CASSRIAGMVADTQYF | TGTGCCAGTAGCCGTATAGCGGGAATGGTAGCAGATACGCAGTATTTT
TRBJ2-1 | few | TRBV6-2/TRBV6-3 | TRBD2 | CASSYPPAGGAGDEQFF | TGTGCCAGCAGTTACCCTCCGGCGGGAGGGGCCGGAGATGAGCAGTTCTTC
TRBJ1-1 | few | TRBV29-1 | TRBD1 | CSVVRGTGPFTEAFF | TGCAGCGTTGTAAGGGGGACAGGACCCTTCACTGAAGCTTTCTTT
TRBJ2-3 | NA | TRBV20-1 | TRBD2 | CSAHLAGGLTGTQYF | TGCAGTGCTCATTTAGCGGGGGGTCTCACCGGTACGCAGTATTTT
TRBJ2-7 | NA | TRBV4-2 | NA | CASSQHPRPASPYEQYF | TGTGCCAGCAGCCAGCACCCCCGGCCAGCGAGTCCCTACGAGCAGTACTTC
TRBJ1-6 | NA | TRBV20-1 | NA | CSARDPGRDDSPLHF | TGCAGTGCTAGAGACCCGGGCAGGGACGATTCACCCCTCCACTTT
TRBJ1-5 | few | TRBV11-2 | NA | CASAPGSNQPQHF | TGTGCCAGCGCTCCGGGGAGCAATCAGCCCCAGCATTTT
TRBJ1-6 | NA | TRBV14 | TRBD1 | CASSPYRGHSYNSPLHF | TGTGCCAGCAGCCCGTACAGGGGTCACTCCTATAATTCACCCCTCCACTTT
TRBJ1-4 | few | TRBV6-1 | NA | CASSAVDATNEKLFF | TGTGCCAGCAGTGCGGTCGACGCAACTAATGAAAAACTGTTTTTT
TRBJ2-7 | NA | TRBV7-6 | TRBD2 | CASSLAGRAVQYF | TGTGCCAGCAGCTTAGCGGGGAGGGCCGTTCAGTACTTC
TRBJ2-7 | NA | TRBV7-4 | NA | CASSLKAGHYEQYF | TGTGCCAGCAGCTTAAAGGCAGGTCACTACGAGCAGTACTTC
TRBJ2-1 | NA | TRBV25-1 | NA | CASSEYGTYNEQFF | TGTGCCAGCAGTGAATACGGGACGTACAATGAGCAGTTCTTC
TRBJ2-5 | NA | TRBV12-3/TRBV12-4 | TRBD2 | CASSLSGTQETQYF | TGTGCCAGCAGTCTCAGCGGGACCCAAGAGACCCAGTACTTC
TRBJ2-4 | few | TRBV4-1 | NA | CASSQVPFGVAKNIQYF | TGCGCCAGCAGCCAAGTTCCATTTGGGGTGGCCAAAAACATTCAGTACTTC
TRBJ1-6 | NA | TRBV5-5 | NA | CASSATGAMGSPLHF | TGTGCCAGCAGCGCCACAGGTGCCATGGGGTCACCCCTCCACTTT
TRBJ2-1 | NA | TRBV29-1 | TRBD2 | CSSKAGTNAEQFF | TGCAGCTCCAAAGCCGGGACTAATGCTGAGCAGTTCTTC
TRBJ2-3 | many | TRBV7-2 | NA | CASSRSPDSTDTQYF | TGTGCCAGCAGCAGAAGTCCAGATAGCACAGATACGCAGTATTTT
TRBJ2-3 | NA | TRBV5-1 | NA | CASSFTRGGGDTQYF | TGCGCCAGCAGCTTCACGCGGGGAGGTGGCGATACGCAGTATTTT
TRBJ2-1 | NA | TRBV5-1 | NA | CASSLAQDTYYNEQFF | TGCGCCAGCAGCTTGGCCCAGGACACCTACTACAATGAGCAGTTCTTC
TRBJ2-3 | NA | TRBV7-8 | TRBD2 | CASSLLASITPGTQYF | TGTGCCAGCAGCCTACTAGCGTCAATCACCCCGGGTACGCAGTATTTT
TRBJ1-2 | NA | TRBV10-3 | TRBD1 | CAIRGRTGETYGYTF | TGTGCCATCAGAGGTCGGACAGGGGAGACCTATGGCTACACCTTC